This TCR beta chain emerged from a study of T cells in Graves' hyperthyroidism and ophthalmopathy. This clonotype occurred a few times. The antigen is unknown. TCR beta CDR3 sequences were amplified from RNA transcripts. The primer set for the first-round RT-PCR of the TCR CDR3 was HTBI. A single record per CDR3 protein comes from TCRdb applying MiXCR to the multiplex PCR reads. Among about 380,000 distinct CDR3 sequences listed, less than 20% were seen once. PBMCs stemmed from about 9.7 ml fresh peripheral blood. General study results and limits: Within blood appeared most thyroid clonotypes that had expanded above 0.001.

The sequence derives from a man aged 18 to 30 with Graves' ophthalmopathy. The sequenced sample was blood.

This CDR3 is CASSPSRIVDYGYTF. DNA for the CDR3: TGTGCCAGCAGTCCCTCCCGCATTGTCGACTATGGCTACACCTTC. The chain has TRBV28 and TRBJ1-2; D remains unclear. The length of the CDR3 is 15 residues. The germline CDR1 and CDR2 sequences are MDHEN and SYDVKM. V lost 5 bases and J lost 3, with 16 bases in between.